This T cell receptor beta chain emerged from a study of cytomegalovirus exposure and HLA in healthy donors (dated by TCRdb to the late 2010s). Regarding the research as a whole: According to an earlier analysis of 550 to 750 of the donors, some 180 million T cells yielded some 120 million unique TCR beta sequences and around 300 Gb of sequence data. Among the roughly 390 genotyped donors, roughly 80% belonged to the genetic ancestry cluster associated with self-reported Caucasian donors. Typing coverage differed by locus: A, B, C, DRB1 and DQB1 were typed in roughly 620-640 donors, DQA1 in around 500, DPA1 in some 610, and DPB1 in 472. To predict cytomegalovirus infection status, the study combined high-throughput TCR immunosequencing, statistical association of individual TCRs with disease status, and machine learning. Rather than drawing on any new phenotypic data, the later analysis identified candidate immune exposures from TCR beta sequences and the way those sequences occurred across donors. An early release covering 500 to 750 HLA-typed donors comprised about 300 gigabases of sequencing data and 65 million to 100 million unique TCR sequences. HLA typing included class I and class II loci at four-digit resolution. A later analysis re-examined previously published TCR beta repertoires from about 700 donors and added high-resolution HLA genotyping to investigate patterns of TCR occurrence. A handful of DR-DQ haplotypes were handled as single units for association and clustering because linkage in the cohort was strong. The study used immunosequencing to profile the T cell repertoires of approximately 690 subjects and linked those repertoires to cytomegalovirus serostatus. Alongside the repertoire data, information on donor age, sex, ethnicity and CMV serostatus was compiled. Every discovery cohort repertoire had been produced on one sequencing platform. An earlier analysis of 587 of the donors applied high-throughput TCR beta sequencing to assess whether each TCR beta V gene segment acted as functional or pseudogenic. Among some 410 genotyped donors of the cohort, an average of around 240,000 unique TCR beta nucleotide sequences were sequenced per donor, roughly 20% of them non-productive. The study aimed to test whether cataloging public T cell receptors could reveal signatures of past pathogen exposure. Genome-wide SNP genotypes for about three fifths of the roughly 670 donors were used in a later genetic analysis, which treated that subset as a discovery cohort. In addition to the first cohort of around 670 subjects, a separate validation cohort of about 120 different subjects was used.

In total, roughly 670 healthy bone marrow donors made up the cohort. At the time of sampling, every cohort member was nominally healthy, though immune exposures that went unrecorded were likely present. The donor was CMV seropositive and was included in the group of 250 to 300 seropositive cohort members. Every donor gave a peripheral blood sample, and the peripheral blood mononuclear cells from that sample were used for TCR beta sequencing. Genomic DNA extraction from the blood cell samples was performed with the Qiagen DNeasy Blood Extraction Kit. Library preparation employed the immunoSEQ multiplex PCR assay. The multiplex PCR relied on a mix of 60 forward primers for TCR Vbeta segments and 13 reverse primers for TCR Jbeta segments. The CDR3 region of rearranged TCR beta genes was amplified from genomic DNA by a multiplex PCR assay. The Illumina HiSeq System was used to sequence the amplified TCR beta libraries as 87-base-pair reads. In the original analysis: A later analysis counted about 82 million unique TCR beta chains across the 666 repertoires, and roughly 9.9 million of these chains were shared by at least two donors. Raw reads were error-corrected and collapsed into unique sequences by a nearest-neighbor algorithm in which closely related sequences were merged to remove PCR and sequencing errors. Alignment of CDR3 sequences to IMGT reference sequences was used to assign V, D and J gene segments. For a sequence to be retained, at least a six-nucleotide match to both a V gene segment and a J gene segment was required. A rearrangement was called productive if the CDR3 had no stop codons and remained in frame with V and J, and every other rearrangement was called non-productive. Following IMGT convention, CDR3 was defined as the stretch from the second conserved V-encoded cysteine to the conserved J-encoded phenylalanine. In an earlier analysis of roughly 580 of the donors, sequences lacking an unambiguous match to a single V gene segment were excluded. In an earlier analysis of around 590 of the donors, a V segment was called functional when productive rearrangements were above 56.7%, and segregating when the standard deviation between donors exceeded 5%. A statistical classification framework was built to diagnose cytomegalovirus status from the catalog of TCR beta chain sequences. In a later analysis, TCR nucleotide sequences were compared against IMGT/GENE-DB human TR gene sequences so that V and J genes could be assigned. A later analysis assigned CDR3 sequences and most-parsimonious VDJ recombination scenarios with the TCRdist pipeline. In a later analysis, each TCR beta chain was defined by its CDR3 amino acid sequence together with its V-gene family, and reads lacking a unique V-gene family were excluded. A later analysis removed several hundred highly shared, low-generation-probability nucleotide sequences to deal with suspected cross-contamination and a sequencing artifact. For each public chain, a later analysis derived a clonal expansion index from normalized ranks of inferred template counts within each repertoire. In a later analysis, generation probabilities were computed with a VDJ recombination model fitted to out-of-frame rearrangements, and the resulting probabilities were checked against IGoR. A later analysis scored TCR-TCR, TCR-HLA and TCR-CMV co-occurrence with hypergeometric tests, applying a repertoire-size bias correction to TCR pairs. False discovery rates were estimated in a later analysis by permuting HLA or CMV assignments 20 times. In a later analysis, co-occurring TCRs were grouped with DBSCAN, and TCRdist sequence similarity was added when clustering was performed within HLA-allele-positive subsets. Repertoires with fewer than 30,000 or more than 120,000 public chains, plus five repertoires with anomalous nucleotide sharing, were excluded from co-occurrence clustering. The immuneACCESS repertoire file appears here via TCRdb, limited to in-frame rearrangements. These files lack a portion of the clones; in checked studies, under half of the deficit traces to unresolved V genes, and the cause of the others is not known. From that table come the V and J calls and clone size; the DNA was used to work out D and trimming. The sample table holds about 120,000 clones, of which over 65% were seen once. The ten largest make up 2.7% of the sample.

Overall results and qualifications from the work: A further reported finding was that TCR beta sequences accurately predicted the HLA-A and HLA-B alleles for most subjects in the first cohort. The classifier was reported to diagnose cytomegalovirus status with high specificity and sensitivity in both the original cohort and the validation cohort. The authors suggested that the approach could potentially be extended to other disease states and immunological phenotypes. Compared with equally common non-associated chains, HLA-associated TCR beta chains in a later analysis were more clonally expanded and had lower generation probabilities. When HLA alleles, especially DR and DQ, strongly co-occurred, attributing TCR associations to individual alleles was difficult. According to a later analysis, parvovirus B19, influenza, CMV and Epstein-Barr virus appeared linked to several top co-occurrence clusters. According to a later analysis, TCR association rates differed among HLA loci, with DRB1 alleles showing the most associated TCRs and HLA-C alleles showing the fewest. In vitro tests confirmed that a few of the cytomegalovirus-associated TCR beta chains recognize cytomegalovirus antigens. The presence/absence analyses assumed that sequencing depth was roughly uniform across donors, and that assumption may not be true. In a later genetic analysis, fewer N-insertions in productive TCRs were reported among donors in an Asian-associated ancestry cluster than the roughly 700-donor mean. A cluster of highly shared sequence variants was judged likely to represent a technical artifact of the sequencing pipeline. Some IMGT-functional V segments, including TRBV6-2 and TRBV6-3, could not be distinguished by the 87-base-pair reads and were therefore excluded. Because some donors lacked HLA typing at each locus, the association tests relied only on the typed subset. Linkage disequilibrium might explain the correlated functional status among segregating V segments, but an unknown experimental factor could not be excluded. While some public TCRs were present in many individuals, most TCR sequences turned up only very rarely across donors. According to a later analysis, most CMV-associated TCR beta chains appeared to be HLA-restricted, and the HLA associations seemed to be driven largely by CMV exposure. A total of 150 or so TCR beta chains were listed by the study as associated with cytomegalovirus. Because counts were too low, 15 to 20 rarely observed V segments, including chromosome 9 orphons, were excluded from the earlier analysis of about 500 of the donors. In a later analysis, about 17,000 TCR beta sequences were associated with specific HLA alleles at a false discovery rate of 0.05. The cohort was sequenced for TCR beta chains only, and without alpha or paired-chain data the features that could be detected were limited. V-gene and J-gene trimming of TCR beta chains was associated with a missense DCLRE1C variant in a later genetic analysis, and the association was replicated in an independent cohort. For the cohort, immune exposure information was limited to CMV serostatus. In an earlier analysis of some 640 of the donors, most TCR beta V segments were observed in productive rearrangements about 90% or about 30% of the time, broadly matching IMGT annotations.

Comments on this clone: It has no known antigen specificity. Qualities for individual bases were not recorded, and no much larger clone is one base off.

The cysteine opens and the phenylalanine closes a CDR3 of 14 amino acids. Only the CDR3 region is kept as DNA, spanning 42 bases read in frame from base 1. The germline V gene encodes CDR1 SNHLY and CDR2 FYNNEI. Trimming accounts for 4 bases at V and 5 bases at J, while the number of junction bases matched to no gene is 5. Sequencing was done on a sample of PBMCs. The receptor was derived from a woman aged 35 to 49 in good health and CMV-seropositive. The chain uses TRBV2 and TRBJ2-1; 7 central bases correspond to TRBD2. At the DNA level, the sequence is TGTGCCAGCAGTGTGTCTCTAGCGGACAATGAGCAGTTCTTC. This yields the protein CASSVSLADNEQFF.